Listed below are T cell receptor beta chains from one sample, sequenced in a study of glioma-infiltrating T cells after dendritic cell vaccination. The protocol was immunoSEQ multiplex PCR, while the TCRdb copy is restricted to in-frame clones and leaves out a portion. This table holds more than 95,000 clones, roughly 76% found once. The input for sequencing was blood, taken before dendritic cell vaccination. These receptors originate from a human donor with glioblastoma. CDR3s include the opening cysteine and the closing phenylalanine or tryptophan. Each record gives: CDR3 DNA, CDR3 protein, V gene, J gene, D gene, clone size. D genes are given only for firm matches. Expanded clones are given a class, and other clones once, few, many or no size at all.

CDR3nt: TGTGCCAGCAGTGAAAACCCCTCGGGGGCTGGAAACACCATATATTTT
CDR3aa: CASSENPSGAGNTIYF
v_gene: TRBV2
j_gene: TRBJ1-3
d_gene: .
abundance: few

CDR3nt: TGTGCCAGCAGGCCATATGCGGTGGTACATGGCTACACCTTC
CDR3aa: CASRPYAVVHGYTF
v_gene: TRBV11-2
j_gene: TRBJ1-2
d_gene: .
abundance: .

CDR3nt: TGTGCCAGCAGCCCCTCGCGACTCCATATATACGAGCAGTACTTC
CDR3aa: CASSPSRLHIYEQYF
v_gene: TRBV7-9
j_gene: TRBJ2-7
d_gene: .
abundance: .

CDR3nt: TGTGCCAGCTCACCGGGCCATGGGGAGACCCAGTACTTC
CDR3aa: CASSPGHGETQYF
v_gene: TRBV18
j_gene: TRBJ2-5
d_gene: .
abundance: .

CDR3nt: TGCGCCAGCATTTATAAGCCTCCTCCGGGCAATGAGCAGTTCTTC
CDR3aa: CASIYKPPPGNEQFF
v_gene: TRBV10-2
j_gene: TRBJ2-1
d_gene: .
abundance: .

CDR3nt: TGTGCCAGCAGCGGAGGACAGGATTATGGCTACACCTTC
CDR3aa: CASSGGQDYGYTF
v_gene: TRBV7-6
j_gene: TRBJ1-2
d_gene: TRBD1
abundance: .

CDR3nt: TGCGCCAGCAGTGATAATAGGGGACAGGGTAAAGAAAAACTGTTTTTT
CDR3aa: CASSDNRGQGKEKLFF
v_gene: TRBV10-2
j_gene: TRBJ1-4
d_gene: TRBD1
abundance: .

CDR3nt: TGTGCCAGCAGCTTAACAGCGGGGCGACTCAATGAGCAGTTCTTC
CDR3aa: CASSLTAGRLNEQFF
v_gene: TRBV5-4
j_gene: TRBJ2-1
d_gene: TRBD2
abundance: .

CDR3nt: TGTGCCAGCAGCGTAGACAGGGCCTATGGCTACACCTTC
CDR3aa: CASSVDRAYGYTF
v_gene: TRBV9
j_gene: TRBJ1-2
d_gene: .
abundance: once

CDR3nt: TGTGCCAGCAGCTTGGGGCAGATCCTCTATGGCTACACCTTC
CDR3aa: CASSLGQILYGYTF
v_gene: TRBV5-5
j_gene: TRBJ1-2
d_gene: .
abundance: .

CDR3nt: TGTGCCTGGAGTCGATCGGGGGACTCCTACAATGAGCAGTTCTTC
CDR3aa: CAWSRSGDSYNEQFF
v_gene: TRBV30
j_gene: TRBJ2-1
d_gene: .
abundance: .

CDR3nt: TGTGCCAGCAGCTCCGGGGACATTCCGAGTGAGACCCAGTACTTC
CDR3aa: CASSSGDIPSETQYF
v_gene: TRBV11-2
j_gene: TRBJ2-5
d_gene: .
abundance: .

CDR3nt: TGTGCCAGCAGTTCGCAGGGTTACGAGCAGTACTTC
CDR3aa: CASSSQGYEQYF
v_gene: TRBV2
j_gene: TRBJ2-7
d_gene: .
abundance: .

CDR3nt: TGTGCCAGCAGTTCCCAGGGGGCCCTAGAGACCCAGTACTTC
CDR3aa: CASSSQGALETQYF
v_gene: TRBV6-5
j_gene: TRBJ2-5
d_gene: TRBD1
abundance: .

CDR3nt: TGTGCCAGCAGCGTAGCTCCAGGGGTCGACTATGGCTACACCTTC
CDR3aa: CASSVAPGVDYGYTF
v_gene: TRBV9
j_gene: TRBJ1-2
d_gene: .
abundance: .

CDR3nt: TGTGCCAGCAGCCATTCGGGTGACACTGAAGCTTTCTTT
CDR3aa: CASSHSGDTEAFF
v_gene: TRBV5-6
j_gene: TRBJ1-1
d_gene: .
abundance: .

CDR3nt: TGCGCCAGCAGCCTTGGCCGGGACAGAAGTTACGAGCAGTACTTC
CDR3aa: CASSLGRDRSYEQYF
v_gene: TRBV4-3
j_gene: TRBJ2-7
d_gene: TRBD1
abundance: .

CDR3nt: TGTGCCAGCAGCTTAGTACAGGGGGCCGCCGGGGAGCTGTTTTTT
CDR3aa: CASSLVQGAAGELFF
v_gene: TRBV7-9
j_gene: TRBJ2-2
d_gene: TRBD1
abundance: .

CDR3nt: TGTGCCAGCAGCGTAGCTAGGGGCGGTCGGCTGTTTTTT
CDR3aa: CASSVARGGRLFF
v_gene: TRBV9
j_gene: TRBJ1-4
d_gene: .
abundance: few

CDR3nt: TGTGCCAGCAGTCGTAGCGGGAGCTCCTACGAGCAGTACTTC
CDR3aa: CASSRSGSSYEQYF
v_gene: TRBV2
j_gene: TRBJ2-7
d_gene: TRBD2
abundance: .

CDR3nt: TGTGCCAGCAGCTTAACAGTCGAGTCCTACAATGAGCAGTTCTTC
CDR3aa: CASSLTVESYNEQFF
v_gene: TRBV7-3
j_gene: TRBJ2-1
d_gene: .
abundance: .

CDR3nt: TGTGCCAGCAGCCTCCGGACAGGCCGGAACACCGGGGAGCTGTTTTTT
CDR3aa: CASSLRTGRNTGELFF
v_gene: TRBV14
j_gene: TRBJ2-2
d_gene: TRBD1
abundance: once

CDR3nt: TGCGCCAGCAGGAGACAAGCCGACTCTGGAAACACCATATATTTT
CDR3aa: CASRRQADSGNTIYF
v_gene: TRBV10-2
j_gene: TRBJ1-3
d_gene: .
abundance: few

CDR3nt: TGTGCCAGCAGTGAAGCTAGTCTTACAGATACGCAGTATTTT
CDR3aa: CASSEASLTDTQYF
v_gene: TRBV2
j_gene: TRBJ2-3
d_gene: .
abundance: once

CDR3nt: TGCGCCAGCAGCCAAGAGGGCCGGGACTACGAGCAGTACTTC
CDR3aa: CASSQEGRDYEQYF
v_gene: TRBV4-3
j_gene: TRBJ2-7
d_gene: .
abundance: once

CDR3nt: TGTGCCAGTAGTATAGCGGGTCAGCCCCAGCATTTT
CDR3aa: CASSIAGQPQHF
v_gene: TRBV19
j_gene: TRBJ1-5
d_gene: .
abundance: .

CDR3nt: TGTGCCAGCAGCCAAGAAGGTACAGGGGATCGGCCCCAGCATTTT
CDR3aa: CASSQEGTGDRPQHF
v_gene: TRBV4-2
j_gene: TRBJ1-5
d_gene: TRBD1
abundance: .

CDR3nt: TGTGCCAGCAGCTTAGGGGTGGGGGCCACCGGGGAGCTGTTTTTT
CDR3aa: CASSLGVGATGELFF
v_gene: TRBV7-9
j_gene: TRBJ2-2
d_gene: .
abundance: .